The 17 T cell receptor beta chains reported below all come from one sample, sequenced in a study of blood T cell repertoires in COVID-19. The data were produced by immunoSEQ multiplex PCR, yet TCRdb's version contains in-frame clones alone and is incomplete. The table includes about 440,000 clones, roughly 89% detected once. The sample comprised peripheral blood. Receptors were obtained from a woman under 40 with acute or convalescent COVID-19.

Here the CDR3 DNA reads TGTGCCAGTAGTACCTCCTCGGGAGGGCTCGAGCAGTACTTC. Translated, it gives CASSTSSGGLEQYF. This chain joins TRBV19 and TRBJ2-7; 8 bases map to TRBD2. J was trimmed by 6 bases and V by 4 bases; bases with no gene match: 8. In germline, CDR1 is LNHDA, CDR2 SQIVND (reference sequence). The CDR3 extends over 14 amino acids.

V is TRBV27 and J is TRBJ2-7; D perhaps matches TRBD2 (6 bases). The CDR3 extends over 14 amino acids. Per the germline V gene, CDR1 is MNHEY and CDR2 is SMNVEV (reference sequence). Trimming cost V 8 bases and J 2 bases, with 16 bases left between them. The CDR3 DNA is TGTGCCAGCGCAACTCGGGGGAACCCCTACGAGCAGTACTTC. Its protein is CASATRGNPYEQYF.

The chain carries TRBV27 and TRBJ2-7; tentatively, D is TRBD1 (6 bases). The CDR3 length is 13 residues. The V end was cut by 5 bases, the J end by 3 bases, with 11 bases between. Germline CDR1 and CDR2: MNHEY and SMNVEV (reference sequence). This CDR3 is CASSPGQIYEQYF. CDR3 bases: TGTGCCAGCAGTCCCGGACAGATCTACGAGCAGTACTTC.

CDR3 region: CASSHQRGGVETQYF. CDR3 in DNA: TGTGCCAGCAGCCACCAGCGGGGGGGCGTGGAGACCCAGTACTTC. The chain joins TRBV3-1 (or the pseudogene TRBV3-2) to TRBJ2-5; TRBD2 agrees at 10 bases. J lost 5 bases, V lost 3 bases, and 6 bases had no gene match. Germline V lookup: CDR1 LGHDT, CDR2 YNNKEL (reference sequence). This CDR3 comprises 15 residues.

This chain links TRBV7-8 with TRBJ1-5; the D gene is possibly TRBD1 (5 bases). V lost 5 bases and J lost 6, with 14 bases in between. The CDR3 spans 14 residues. The germline CDR1 and CDR2 sequences are SGHVS and FQNEAQ. Written as DNA, the CDR3 is TGTGCCAGCAGCAAAGCGGGGGATGCTCAGCCCCAGCATTTT. It yields the protein CASSKAGDAQPQHF.

Comments on this clone: A much larger clone differs by one base, so this may be a read error. The chain links TRBV13 to TRBJ2-7, with no clear D. CDR3 length: 11 residues. CDR1 and CDR2 from the germline V gene are PRHDT and FYEKMQ (reference sequence). V was clipped by 4 bases and J by 2 bases, with 3 bases between them. The CDR3 loop is CASSSAYEQYF. Written as DNA, the CDR3 is TGTGCCAGCAGCTCCGCCTACGAGCAGTACTTC.

The V gene is TRBV3-1 (or the pseudogene TRBV3-2), the J gene TRBJ2-3; D perhaps matches TRBD2 (6 bases). The V end was cut by 0 bases, the J end by 0 bases, with 13 bases between. CDR3 length: 17 residues. Per germline, CDR1 LGHDT and CDR2 YNNKEL (reference sequence). Here the CDR3 DNA reads TGTGCCAGCAGCCAAGATAGGATAGCGGCTAGCACAGATACGCAGTATTTT. Translated: CASSQDRIAASTDTQYF.

This chain connects TRBV4-1 to TRBJ2-7; 14 nucleotides align to TRBD2. This CDR3 is 17 amino acids long. J gave up 0 bases and V 4 bases, and 5 bases lay outside the gene matches. Germline V gene data show CDR1 as MGHRA and CDR2 as YSYEKL. The CDR3 bases are TGCGCCAGCAGCCGGACTAGCGGGGGGCTGAGCTCCTACGAGCAGTACTTC. Protein product: CASSRTSGGLSSYEQYF.

J is TRBJ1-5 and V is TRBV7-2, with 8 positions matching TRBD1. The CDR3 has 14 amino acids. CDR1 is SGHTA and CDR2 is FQGNSA in the germline V gene. Trimming cost V 7 bases and J 7 bases; bases outside gene matches: 9. The CDR3 coding sequence is TGTGCCAGCACCGCAGACAGGGGAAGGCAGCCCCAGCATTTT. As protein: CASTADRGRQPQHF. The whole variable domain, remainder taken from reference TRBV7-2 and TRBJ1-5, is GAGVSQSPSNKVTEKGKDVELRCDPISGHTALYWYRQSLGQGLEFLIYFQGNSAPDKSGLPSDRFSAERTGGSVSTLTIQRTQQEDSAVYLCASTADRGRQPQHFGDGTRLSIL.

On this clone: The same CDR3 is also encoded by other DNA sequences in this sample. The chain is built from TRBV6-5 and TRBJ1-2; no clear D. Germline CDR1 and CDR2: MNHEY and SVGAGI. V was clipped by 0 bases and J by 5 bases, with 7 bases between them. The CDR3 spans 13 residues. The CDR3 sequence is CASSYSRGYGYTF. CDR3 bases: TGTGCCAGCAGTTACTCCCGGGGATATGGCTACACCTTC.

There are a few counts of this clone. The CDR3 DNA is TGTGCCAGCAGCGTACAGGGGAACACTGAAGCTTTCTTT. It specifies CASSVQGNTEAFF. The chain recombines TRBV7-9 with TRBJ1-1; possible D gene TRBD1, 6 bases. The germline CDR1 and CDR2 sequences are SEHNR and FQNEAQ (reference sequence). CDR3 length: 13 residues. V was clipped by 5 bases and J by 1 base, with 8 bases between them.

This sequence joins TRBV6-5 and TRBJ1-5; D is unresolved. Per germline, CDR1 MNHEY and CDR2 SVGAGI. V was trimmed by 5 bases and J by 4 bases, leaving 9 bases between them. This CDR3 contains 13 residues. CDR3 region: CASSLEKNQPQHF. Written as DNA, the CDR3 is TGTGCCAGCAGTCTTGAGAAGAATCAGCCCCAGCATTTT.

The gene calls are TRBV4-1 and TRBJ2-1; D possibly corresponds to TRBD1 (6 bases). V lost 1 base to trimming and J lost 5 bases, with 21 bases between them. CDR1 is MGHRA, CDR2 YSYEKL, per germline. The CDR3 covers 18 residues. For the CDR3, the DNA is TGCGCCAGCAGCCAAGTGAGATTCGGACAGATTCTTGACAATGAGCAGTTCTTC. Encoded protein: CASSQVRFGQILDNEQFF.

The J gene is TRBJ2-7, the V gene TRBV10-1, with D maybe TRBD1 (5 bases). There are 18 residues in the CDR3. V was pared by 0 bases and J by 4 bases, with 22 bases between. Germline V gene sequence: CDR1 WNHNN, CDR2 SYGVQD (reference sequence). The CDR3 loop is CASSESDTLVRRTYEQYF. The CDR3, as DNA: TGCGCCAGCAGTGAGTCGGACACCCTCGTGAGGAGAACGTACGAGCAGTACTTC.

Comments on this clone: Other DNA variants within this sample encode the same CDR3. This rearrangement joins TRBV10-3 to TRBJ1-1; tentative D call: TRBD1 (5 bases). CDR1 is ENHRY and CDR2 is SYGVKD in the germline V gene. Trimming cost V 4 bases and J 3 bases, with 39 bases left between them. This CDR3 spans 23 amino acids. CDR3 nucleotide sequence: TGTGCCATCAGTGCCCGTCCCGAGTGGGGGTGGGGGGGAGAGGCTATCATTGACACTGAAGCTTTCTTT. This gives the protein CAISARPEWGWGGEAIIDTEAFF.

CDR3 bases: TGTGCCAGCAGCCACCCGTTCGGGACAGCAAACAATGAGCAGTTCTTC. The encoded protein is CASSHPFGTANNEQFF. This chain uses TRBV7-6 with TRBJ2-1; 7 positions match TRBD1. The CDR3 contains 16 residues. In germline, CDR1 is SGHVS, CDR2 FNYEAQ. Trimming removed 5 bases from V and 5 bases from J; junction bases left unmatched: 12.

This rearrangement joins TRBV19 to TRBJ2-3; 8 bases are a match to TRBD1. Germline CDR1 reads LNHDA; CDR2 reads SQIVND (reference sequence). The trim removed 5 bases at V and 1 base at J, leaving 5 bases unmatched. The CDR3 sequence is 15 residues long. CDR3 amino acids: CASSADRERTDTQYF. The DNA of the CDR3 is TGTGCCAGTAGTGCGGACAGGGAACGCACAGATACGCAGTATTTT.